This TCR beta chain was documented in a study of technical replicates of blood from a handful of donors. The repertoire was sequenced with immunoSEQ multiplex PCR; TCRdb's copy has only in-frame clones and lacks some. The sample lists about 83,000 clones; approximately 94% were seen once. Germline CDR1 SQVTM, CDR2 ANQGSEA. The CDR3 consists of 12 residues. Unmatched junction bases numbered 8, after V lost 6 bases and J lost 8 bases. This sequence originates from a human donor in good health. Input material: T cells isolated from PBMCs. The rearrangement links TRBV29-1 to TRBJ1-2, with 8 bases that match TRBD1. CDR3 DNA: TGCAGCGTGGCTGGACAGGGTGGCGGCTACACCTTC. Translated: CSVAGQGGGYTF.